The clone carrying this TCR beta chain was seen more than once but under ten times. This CDR3 is built from 16 residues. Germline V gene sequence: CDR1 DFQATT, CDR2 SNEGSKA (reference sequence). The V segment lost 3 bases and the J segment 3 bases; nucleotides outside the gene matches: 7. The data belong to a study of T-cell memory formation after mild COVID-19. TCRdb analysed the 5' RACE reads with MiXCR anew, one entry per CDR3 protein. Of around 130,000 distinct CDR3 sequences detected, approximately 15% appear once; the ten largest clones hold approximately 5%. The chain uses TRBV20-1 and TRBJ2-1; 11 positions agree with TRBD2. The sample was PBMCs or a T cell subset sorted from them (not recorded which). This TCR derives from a man younger than 35 who had mild COVID-19 (a few samples of this study predate the infection). Cell type and time point are not known. This chain's CDR3 is CSARILAGGRYNEQFF. The CDR3 nucleotides are TGCAGTGCTAGGATTCTAGCGGGGGGCCGCTACAATGAGCAGTTCTTC.